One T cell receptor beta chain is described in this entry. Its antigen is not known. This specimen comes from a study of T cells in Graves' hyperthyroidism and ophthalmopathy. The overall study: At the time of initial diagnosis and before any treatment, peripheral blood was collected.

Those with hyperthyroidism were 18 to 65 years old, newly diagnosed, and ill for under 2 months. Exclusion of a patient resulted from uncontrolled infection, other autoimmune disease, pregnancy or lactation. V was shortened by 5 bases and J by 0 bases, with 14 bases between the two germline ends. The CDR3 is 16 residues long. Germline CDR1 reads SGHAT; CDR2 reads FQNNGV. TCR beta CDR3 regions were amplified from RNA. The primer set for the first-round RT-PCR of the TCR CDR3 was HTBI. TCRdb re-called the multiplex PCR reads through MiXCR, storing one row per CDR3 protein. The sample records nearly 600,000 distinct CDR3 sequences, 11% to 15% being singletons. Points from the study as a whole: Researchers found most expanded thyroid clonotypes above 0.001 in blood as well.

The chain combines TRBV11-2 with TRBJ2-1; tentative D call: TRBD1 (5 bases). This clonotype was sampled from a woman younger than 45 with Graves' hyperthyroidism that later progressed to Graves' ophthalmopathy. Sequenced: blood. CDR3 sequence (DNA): TGTGCCAGCAGCAGGACATATCTCGGCTCCTACAATGAGCAGTTCTTC. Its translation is CASSRTYLGSYNEQFF. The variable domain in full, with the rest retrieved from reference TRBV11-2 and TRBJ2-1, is EAGVAQSPRYKIIEKRQSVAFWCNPISGHATLYWYQQILGQGPKLLIQFQNNGVVDDSQLPKDRFSAERLKGVDSTLKIQPAKLEDSAVYLCASSRTYLGSYNEQFFGPGTRLTVL.